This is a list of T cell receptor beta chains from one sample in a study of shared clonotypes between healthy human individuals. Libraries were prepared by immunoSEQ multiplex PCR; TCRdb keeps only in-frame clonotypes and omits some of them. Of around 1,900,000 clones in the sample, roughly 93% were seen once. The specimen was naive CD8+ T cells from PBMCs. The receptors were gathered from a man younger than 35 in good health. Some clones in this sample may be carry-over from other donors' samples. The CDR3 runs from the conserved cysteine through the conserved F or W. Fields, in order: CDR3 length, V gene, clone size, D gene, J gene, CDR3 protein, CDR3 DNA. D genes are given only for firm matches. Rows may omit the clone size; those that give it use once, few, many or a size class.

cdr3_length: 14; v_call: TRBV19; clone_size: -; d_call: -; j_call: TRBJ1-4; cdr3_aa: CASTHRPTNEKLFF; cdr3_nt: TGTGCCAGTACCCACAGACCAACTAATGAAAAACTGTTTTTT
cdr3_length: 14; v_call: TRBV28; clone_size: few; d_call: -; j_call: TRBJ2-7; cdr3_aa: CASSSVQGVGEQYF; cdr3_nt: TGTGCCAGCAGTTCTGTACAGGGTGTCGGCGAGCAGTACTTC
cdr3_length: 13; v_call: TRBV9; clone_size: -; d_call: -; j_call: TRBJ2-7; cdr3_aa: CASSPGPYYEQYF; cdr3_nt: TGTGCCAGCAGCCCGGGTCCGTACTACGAGCAGTACTTC
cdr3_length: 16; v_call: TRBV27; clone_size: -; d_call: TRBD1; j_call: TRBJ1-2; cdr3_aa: CASSWGVVTGNYGYTF; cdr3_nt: TGTGCCAGCAGTTGGGGTGTGGTGACAGGGAACTATGGCTACACCTTC
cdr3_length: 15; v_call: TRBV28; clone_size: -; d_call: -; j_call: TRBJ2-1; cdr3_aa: CASSPLWQQYNEQFF; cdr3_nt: TGTGCCAGCAGCCCCCTATGGCAGCAGTACAATGAGCAGTTCTTC
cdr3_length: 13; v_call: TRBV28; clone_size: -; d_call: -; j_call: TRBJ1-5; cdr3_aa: CASSSRGNQPQHF; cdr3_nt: TGTGCCAGCAGTTCTAGGGGCAATCAGCCCCAGCATTTT
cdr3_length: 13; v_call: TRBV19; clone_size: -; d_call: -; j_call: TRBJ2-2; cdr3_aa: CASSIVNTGELFF; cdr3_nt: TGTGCCAGTAGTATAGTTAACACCGGGGAGCTGTTTTTT
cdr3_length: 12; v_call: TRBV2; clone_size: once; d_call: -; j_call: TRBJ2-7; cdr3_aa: CASSDGSYEQYF; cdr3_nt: TGTGCCAGCAGCGACGGTTCCTACGAGCAGTACTTC
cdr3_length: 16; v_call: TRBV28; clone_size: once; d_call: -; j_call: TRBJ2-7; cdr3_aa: CASSTLLLARMDEQYF; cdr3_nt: TGTGCCAGCAGCACTTTACTACTAGCCCGGATGGACGAGCAGTACTTC
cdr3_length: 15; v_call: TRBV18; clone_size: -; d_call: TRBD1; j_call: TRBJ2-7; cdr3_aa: CASSPPGTGSYEQYF; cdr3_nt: TGTGCCAGCTCACCACCCGGGACAGGGTCCTACGAGCAGTACTTC
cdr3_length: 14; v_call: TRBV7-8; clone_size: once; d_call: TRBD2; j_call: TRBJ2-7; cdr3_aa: CASSRGDHTAEQYF; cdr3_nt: TGTGCCAGCAGCCGGGGGGACCACACCGCCGAGCAGTACTTC
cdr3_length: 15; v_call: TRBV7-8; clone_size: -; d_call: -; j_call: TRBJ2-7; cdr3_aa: CASSPPSSPSYEQYF; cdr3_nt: TGTGCCAGCAGCCCCCCTTCCAGCCCCTCCTACGAGCAGTACTTC
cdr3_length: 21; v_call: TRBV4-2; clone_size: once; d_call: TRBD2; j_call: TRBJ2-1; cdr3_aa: CASSPRMLAGNAPTYYNEQFF; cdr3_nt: TGTGCCAGCAGCCCCCGAATGTTAGCGGGAAATGCCCCTACCTACTACAATGAGCAGTTCTTC
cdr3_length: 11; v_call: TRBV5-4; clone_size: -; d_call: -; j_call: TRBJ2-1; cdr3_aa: CASSGDNEQFF; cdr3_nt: TGTGCCAGCAGCGGTGACAATGAGCAGTTCTTC
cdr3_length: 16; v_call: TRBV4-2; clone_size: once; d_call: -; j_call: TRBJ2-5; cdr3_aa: CASSQGPLAESGTQYF; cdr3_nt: TGTGCCAGCAGCCAAGGTCCACTGGCGGAGAGCGGGACCCAGTACTTC
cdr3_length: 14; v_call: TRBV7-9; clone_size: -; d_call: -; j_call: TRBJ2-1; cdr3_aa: CASSLVILADEQFF; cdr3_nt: TGTGCCAGCAGCTTAGTTATCCTAGCCGATGAGCAGTTCTTC
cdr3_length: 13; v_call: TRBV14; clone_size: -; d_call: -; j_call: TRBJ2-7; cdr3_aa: CASSQDLSGEQYF; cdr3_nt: TGTGCCAGCAGCCAAGATCTCTCGGGGGAGCAGTACTTC
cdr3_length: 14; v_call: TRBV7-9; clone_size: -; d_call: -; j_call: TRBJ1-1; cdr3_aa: CASSHDEGPTEAFF; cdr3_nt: TGTGCCAGCAGCCACGACGAGGGACCCACTGAAGCTTTCTTT
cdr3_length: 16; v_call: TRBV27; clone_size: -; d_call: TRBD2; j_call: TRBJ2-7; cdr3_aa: CASSLAASGLTYEQYF; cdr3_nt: TGTGCCAGCAGTTTAGCGGCTAGCGGGTTAACCTACGAGCAGTACTTC
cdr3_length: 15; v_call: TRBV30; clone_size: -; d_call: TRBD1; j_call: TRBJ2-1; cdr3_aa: CAWSLKWTGKNEQFF; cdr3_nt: TGTGCCTGGAGCCTAAAATGGACAGGCAAGAATGAGCAGTTCTTC
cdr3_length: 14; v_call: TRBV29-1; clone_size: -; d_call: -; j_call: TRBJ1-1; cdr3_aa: CSVFELGLNTEAFF; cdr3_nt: TGCAGCGTTTTTGAGCTGGGGTTGAACACTGAAGCTTTCTTT
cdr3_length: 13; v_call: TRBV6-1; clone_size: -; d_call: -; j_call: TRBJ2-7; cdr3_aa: CASSYGHFYEQYF; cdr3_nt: TGTGCCAGCAGCTACGGCCACTTCTACGAGCAGTACTTC
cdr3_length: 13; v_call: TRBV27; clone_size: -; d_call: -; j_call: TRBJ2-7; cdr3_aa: CASVGGGTYEQYF; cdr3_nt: TGTGCCAGCGTCGGGGGAGGCACCTACGAGCAGTACTTC
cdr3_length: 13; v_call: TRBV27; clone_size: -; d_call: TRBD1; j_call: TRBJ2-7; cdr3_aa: CASSPRQGYEQYF; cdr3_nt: TGTGCCAGCAGTCCACGACAGGGGTACGAGCAGTACTTC
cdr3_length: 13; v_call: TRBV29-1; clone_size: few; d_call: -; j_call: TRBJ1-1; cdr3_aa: CSVVEVMNTEAFF; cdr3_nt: TGCAGCGTTGTAGAGGTGATGAACACTGAAGCTTTCTTT
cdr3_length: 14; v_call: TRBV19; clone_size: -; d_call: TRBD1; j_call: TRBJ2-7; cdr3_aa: CASSIQGVSYEQYF; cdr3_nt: TGTGCCAGTAGTATCCAGGGGGTCTCCTACGAGCAGTACTTC
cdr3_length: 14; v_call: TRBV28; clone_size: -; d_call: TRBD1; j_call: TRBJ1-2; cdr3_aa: CASSLVPGGRDYTF; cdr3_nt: TGTGCCAGCAGTTTGGTGCCAGGGGGCAGGGACTACACCTTC
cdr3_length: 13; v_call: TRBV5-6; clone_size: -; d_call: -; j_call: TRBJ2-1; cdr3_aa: CASSLGGWREQFF; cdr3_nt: TGTGCCAGCAGCTTGGGAGGGTGGCGTGAGCAGTTCTTC
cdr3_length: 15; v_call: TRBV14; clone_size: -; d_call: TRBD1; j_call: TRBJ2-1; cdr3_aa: CASSKRQGLYNEQFF; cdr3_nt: TGTGCCAGCAGCAAGAGACAGGGGTTATACAATGAGCAGTTCTTC
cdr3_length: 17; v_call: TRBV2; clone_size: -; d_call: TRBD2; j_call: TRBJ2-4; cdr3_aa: CASRVGLAVLAKNIQYF; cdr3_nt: TGTGCCAGCAGGGTGGGACTAGCGGTTCTAGCCAAAAACATTCAGTACTTC
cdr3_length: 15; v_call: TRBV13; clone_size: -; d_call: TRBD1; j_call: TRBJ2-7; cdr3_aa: CASSQKTGRNYEQYF; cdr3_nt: TGTGCCAGCAGCCAGAAGACAGGGAGAAACTACGAGCAGTACTTC
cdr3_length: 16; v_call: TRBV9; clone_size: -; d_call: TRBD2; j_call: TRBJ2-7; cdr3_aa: CASSAASGLAGNEQYF; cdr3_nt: TGTGCCAGCAGCGCCGCCTCGGGACTAGCGGGGAACGAGCAGTACTTC
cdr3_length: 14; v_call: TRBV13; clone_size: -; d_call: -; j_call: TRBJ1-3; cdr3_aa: CASSPDSSGNTIYF; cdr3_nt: TGTGCCAGCAGCCCGGACAGCTCTGGAAACACCATATATTTT
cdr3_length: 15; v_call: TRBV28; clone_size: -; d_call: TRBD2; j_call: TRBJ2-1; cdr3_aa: CASTSTSGAYNEQFF; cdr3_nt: TGTGCCAGCACTTCGACTAGCGGGGCCTACAATGAGCAGTTCTTC
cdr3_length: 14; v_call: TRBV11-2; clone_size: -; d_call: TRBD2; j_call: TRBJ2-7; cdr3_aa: CASSSLAEGYEQYF; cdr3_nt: TGTGCCAGCAGTTCACTAGCGGAGGGCTACGAGCAGTACTTC
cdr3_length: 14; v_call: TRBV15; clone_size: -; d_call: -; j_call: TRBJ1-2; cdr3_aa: CATSRVPEGYGYTF; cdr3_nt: TGTGCCACCAGCAGAGTGCCAGAGGGCTATGGCTACACCTTC
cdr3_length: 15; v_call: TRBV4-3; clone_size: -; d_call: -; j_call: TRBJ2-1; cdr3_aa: CASSPNGLVGNEQFF; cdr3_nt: TGCGCCAGCAGCCCCAACGGATTAGTCGGCAATGAGCAGTTCTTC
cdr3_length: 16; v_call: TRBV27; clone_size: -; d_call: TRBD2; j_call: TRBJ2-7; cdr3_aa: CASSLLAGRGLGEQYF; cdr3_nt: TGTGCCAGCAGTTTACTTGCGGGGAGGGGTTTGGGCGAGCAGTACTTC
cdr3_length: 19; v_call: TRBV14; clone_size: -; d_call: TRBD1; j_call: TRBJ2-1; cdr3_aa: CASSQEEGTGETYYNEQFF; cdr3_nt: TGTGCCAGCAGCCAAGAAGAAGGGACAGGGGAGACTTACTACAATGAGCAGTTCTTC
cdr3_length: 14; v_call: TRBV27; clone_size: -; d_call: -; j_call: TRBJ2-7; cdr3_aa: CASSLLFRGYEQYF; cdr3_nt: TGTGCCAGCAGTTTGTTGTTTCGGGGTTACGAGCAGTACTTC
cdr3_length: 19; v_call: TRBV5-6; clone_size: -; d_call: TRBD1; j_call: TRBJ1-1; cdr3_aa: CASSHGRGTGFALNTEAFF; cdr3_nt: TGTGCCAGCAGCCACGGAAGAGGGACAGGGTTCGCGCTGAACACTGAAGCTTTCTTT
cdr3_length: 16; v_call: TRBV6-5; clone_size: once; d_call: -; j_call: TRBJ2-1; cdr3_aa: CASSYSRGRPSNEQFF; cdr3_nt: TGTGCCAGCAGTTACTCCCGGGGCAGGCCATCGAATGAGCAGTTCTTC
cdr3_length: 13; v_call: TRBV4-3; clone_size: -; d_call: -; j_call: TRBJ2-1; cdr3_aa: CASSLDGNGEQFF; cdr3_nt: TGCGCCAGCAGCCTGGACGGCAATGGAGAGCAGTTCTTC
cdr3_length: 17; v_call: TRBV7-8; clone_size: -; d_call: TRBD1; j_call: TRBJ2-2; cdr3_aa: CASSLTPGQGMAGELFF; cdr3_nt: TGTGCCAGCAGCTTAACACCGGGACAGGGAATGGCCGGGGAGCTGTTTTTT
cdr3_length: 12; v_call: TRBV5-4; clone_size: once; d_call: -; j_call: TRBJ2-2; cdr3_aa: CASGTQTGELFF; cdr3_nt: TGTGCCAGCGGGACCCAAACCGGGGAGCTGTTTTTT
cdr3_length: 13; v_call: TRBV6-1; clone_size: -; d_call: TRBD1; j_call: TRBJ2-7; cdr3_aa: CASSERQGYEQYF; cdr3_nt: TGTGCCAGCAGTGAACGACAGGGTTACGAGCAGTACTTC
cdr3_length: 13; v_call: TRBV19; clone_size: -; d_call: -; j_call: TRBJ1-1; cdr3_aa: CASIQSMNTEAFF; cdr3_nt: TGTGCCAGTATACAGAGCATGAACACTGAAGCTTTCTTT
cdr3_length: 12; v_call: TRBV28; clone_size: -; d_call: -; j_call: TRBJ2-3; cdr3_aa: CASSSPQDTQYF; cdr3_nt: TGTGCCAGCAGTTCCCCACAGGATACGCAGTATTTT
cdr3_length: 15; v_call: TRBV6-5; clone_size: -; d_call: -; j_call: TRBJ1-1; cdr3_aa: CASSLRQTMNTEAFF; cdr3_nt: TGTGCCAGCAGCCTTAGACAGACGATGAACACTGAAGCTTTCTTT
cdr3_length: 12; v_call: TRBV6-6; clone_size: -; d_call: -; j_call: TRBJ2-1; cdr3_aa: CASSHTRDEQFF; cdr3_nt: TGTGCCAGCAGTCATACTCGGGATGAGCAGTTCTTC
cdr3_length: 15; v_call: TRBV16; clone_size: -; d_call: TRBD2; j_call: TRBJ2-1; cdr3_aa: CASSQSAGSYNEQFF; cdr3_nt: TGTGCCAGCAGCCAGTCAGCGGGATCCTACAATGAGCAGTTCTTC
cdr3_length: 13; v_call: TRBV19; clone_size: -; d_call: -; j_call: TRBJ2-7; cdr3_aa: CASSLGSPYEQYF; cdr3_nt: TGTGCCAGTAGCCTCGGGTCCCCCTACGAGCAGTACTTC
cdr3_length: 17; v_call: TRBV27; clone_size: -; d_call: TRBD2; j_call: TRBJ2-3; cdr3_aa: CASSSLLAGGPSDTQYF; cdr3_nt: TGTGCCAGCAGTTCACTACTAGCGGGAGGGCCCTCGGATACGCAGTATTTT
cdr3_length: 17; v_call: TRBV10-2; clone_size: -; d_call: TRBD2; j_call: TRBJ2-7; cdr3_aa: CASSHLGTSGSRYEQYF; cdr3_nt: TGCGCCAGCAGTCACCTCGGGACTAGCGGGAGTAGGTACGAGCAGTACTTC
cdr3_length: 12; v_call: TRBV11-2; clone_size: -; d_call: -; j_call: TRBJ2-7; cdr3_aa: CASSSLTYERYF; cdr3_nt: TGTGCCAGCAGCTCCTTGACCTACGAGCGGTACTTC
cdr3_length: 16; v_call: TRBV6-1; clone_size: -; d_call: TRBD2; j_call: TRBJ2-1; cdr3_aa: CASSDLGTSAYNEQFF; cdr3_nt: TGTGCCAGCAGTGACCTCGGGACTAGCGCATACAATGAGCAGTTCTTC
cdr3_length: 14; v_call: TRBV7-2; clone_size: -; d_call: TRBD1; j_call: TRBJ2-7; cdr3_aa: CASSPGTGDYEQYF; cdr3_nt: TGTGCCAGCAGCCCCGGGACAGGGGACTACGAGCAGTACTTC
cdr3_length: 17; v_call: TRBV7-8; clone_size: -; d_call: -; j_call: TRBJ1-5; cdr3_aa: CASSLGAEFYSNQPQHF; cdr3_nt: TGTGCCAGCAGCCTGGGGGCAGAATTTTATAGCAATCAGCCCCAGCATTTT